Below, 21 T cell receptor beta chains from the same sample are listed, as sequenced in a study of T cells after yellow fever vaccination (dated by TCRdb to between 2018 and 2021). The treatment or condition tag for this specimen amounts to: live attenuated yellow fever vaccine strain. The library was obtained by 5' RACE. Instrument on record: Illumina HiSeq 2500. Using fastp at Q25 and MiXCR, TCRdb reprocessed the public reads and kept productive beta chains. A single entry per CDR3 protein holds the most common genes and DNA from its merged rows. This sample gives nearly 45,000 distinct CDR3 sequences in total; 6.5% to 8.5% of them show up just once. The ten largest account for over 14% of the sample. Specimen: CD8+ T cells not binding an NS4B(214-222) dextramer, sorted from PBMCs, collected 45 days after the yellow fever booster vaccination. In the paper's terms, the cell subset or site label means: NS4B epitope dextramer-negative CD8 T cells. These TCRs come from a man under 40 who received the YFV17D yellow fever vaccine.

As to this clonotype: A read error may explain this, as a much larger clone is one base away. The chain combines TRBV29-1 with TRBJ1-1; 8 bases are shared with TRBD1. This CDR3 region has 15 residues. Germline CDR1 is SQVTM and CDR2 is ANQGSEA. Trimming cost V 0 bases and J 1 base; bases outside gene matches: 4. This chain's CDR3 is CSVEDRGTGNTEAFF. The CDR3 DNA sequence: TGCAGCGTTGAAGACCGCGGGACAGGGAACACTGAAGCTTTCTTT.

This clonotype was picked up one time. A clone one base away is much larger, so this may be a read error. This chain connects TRBV4-1 to TRBJ1-1, with 10 bases matching TRBD1. Germline values: CDR1 MGHRA, CDR2 YSYEKL. The V segment lost 4 bases and the J segment 5 bases; nucleotides outside the gene matches: 4. This CDR3 region has 14 residues. DNA of the CDR3: TGCGCCAGCAGCCCGGGGACAGGGGCGACTGAAGCTTTCTTT. This encodes CASSPGTGATEAFF.

In this sample, this clonotype turned up many times. The J gene is TRBJ1-2, the V gene TRBV20-1, with 8 bases lining up with TRBD1. The CDR3 has 13 residues. The germline CDR1 and CDR2 sequences are DFQATT and SNEGSKA (reference sequence). J gave up 5 bases and V 5 bases, and 7 bases lay outside the gene matches. The CDR3 nucleotides are TGCAGTGCTGGGACAGGAGAAGGGTATGGCTACACCTTC. This sequence encodes CSAGTGEGYGYTF.

This clonotype was found many times. The J gene is TRBJ2-1, the V gene TRBV5-4; 9 nucleotides match TRBD1. Per the germline V gene, CDR1 is SGHNT and CDR2 is YYREEE (reference sequence). The CDR3 loop spans 15 amino acids. With V trimmed by 7 bases and J by 1 base, 6 bases remained unmatched. The CDR3 spells CASAGQGGSYNEQFF. CDR3 DNA sequence: TGTGCCAGCGCGGGACAGGGAGGGTCCTACAATGAGCAGTTCTTC.

The V call is TRBV9, the J call TRBJ2-5; D remains ambiguous. Between the trimmed V and J ends, which lost 3 bases and 5 bases, there was a span of 17 bases. CDR3 length equals 15 residues. CDR1 SGDLS and CDR2 YYNGEE come from the germline V gene. The CDR3 sequence: CASSGYDSRGETQYF. DNA of the CDR3: TGTGCCAGCAGCGGATACGACTCCCGTGGGGAGACCCAGTACTTC.

In its sample, this clonotype was seen a few times. The chain is built from TRBV16 and TRBJ2-5; TRBD2 is a possible D gene (6 bases). Germline-derived CDR1 and CDR2 are KGHSY and FQNENV. This CDR3 has 13 residues. The V and J ends lost 7 bases and 7 bases respectively, with 16 bases between them. DNA for the CDR3: TGTGCCAGCACCAACGGGGAGGTTGGGACCCAGTACTTC. Its translation: CASTNGEVGTQYF.

Many counts were recorded for this clonotype. This chain joins TRBV6-2 or TRBV6-3 and TRBJ2-7; 8 positions match TRBD1. This CDR3 region has 14 residues. The J segment lost 5 bases and the V segment lost 5 bases, leaving 8 bases of the junction unmatched. Looked up from germline, CDR1 is MNHEY and CDR2 is SVGEGT. CDR3 bases: TGTGCCAGCAGTAGACCGGGACAGGTCCACGAGCAGTACTTC. It translates to CASSRPGQVHEQYF.

This clonotype was counted at least ten times. The V and J genes are TRBV12-3 or TRBV12-4 and TRBJ2-3; TRBD1 aligns across 12 bases. V trimming: 5 bases; J trimming: 1 base; junction bases outside the gene matches: 4. This CDR3 spans 16 amino acids. The CDR3 coding sequence is TGTGCCAGCAGTCCGGGACAGGGGGCCGGCACAGATACGCAGTATTTT. The encoded protein is CASSPGQGAGTDTQYF.

Ten or more counts support this clonotype. The chain is built from TRBV12-3 or TRBV12-4 and TRBJ1-2; unclear D gene. Trimming removed 5 bases at V and 8 bases at J, with 12 bases between. The CDR3 runs to 12 residues. CDR3 nucleotide sequence: TGTGCCAGCAGTCGGCCCCCCGGAGGCTACACCTTC. It is translated as CASSRPPGGYTF.

The chain has TRBV11-2 and TRBJ2-5, with D unclear. The CDR3 consists of 14 residues. CDR1 and CDR2 (germline): SGHAT, FQNNGV. With 5 bases removed from V and 5 bases from J, the gap between germline ends came to 15 bases. CDR3 nucleotides: TGTGCCAGCAGCATAGTCATGGTGGAGGAGACCCAGTACTTC. Translated, it gives CASSIVMVEETQYF.

This clonotype occurred many times. The V and J genes are TRBV28 and TRBJ2-1; possible D gene TRBD2, 5 bases. Germline CDR1 and CDR2: MDHEN and SYDVKM. Between the trimmed V and J ends, which lost 6 bases and 6 bases, there was a span of 18 bases. The CDR3 contains 15 residues. This chain's CDR3 is CASSILWEKANEQFF. In nucleotides, the CDR3 is TGTGCCAGCAGCATCCTGTGGGAGAAGGCCAATGAGCAGTTCTTC.

This clonotype was counted ten times or more. The chain employs TRBV24-1 and TRBJ2-5; TRBD1 matches at 10 bases. The V gene end was trimmed by 4 bases and the J gene end by 5 bases; junction bases not matched to a gene: 6. CDR3 length: 15 amino acids. Germline V gene sequence: CDR1 KGHDR, CDR2 SFDVKD. As DNA, the CDR3 is TGTGCCACCAGTGACCCGACAGGGGGCTGGGAGACCCAGTACTTC. Amino acid sequence: CATSDPTGGWETQYF.

This clonotype came up many times. This chain joins TRBV11-3 and TRBJ1-2, with D perhaps TRBD1 (5 bases). Between the trimmed V and J ends, which lost 10 bases and 0 bases, there was a span of 9 bases. CDR3 size: 12 residues. Per germline, CDR1 SGHNT and CDR2 YENEEA. The CDR3 reads CANLTANYGYTF. DNA of the CDR3: TGTGCCAACTTGACAGCTAACTATGGCTACACCTTC.

This clonotype has ten or more counts. J is TRBJ2-7 and V is TRBV4-1; TRBD1 matches 11 bases. The germline gives CDR1 MGHRA, CDR2 YSYEKL. V gave up 6 bases and J gave up 7 bases; unmatched junction bases: 5. This CDR3 is 13 amino acids long. The CDR3 region has the DNA TGCGCCAGCAGTGGACAGGGGGCTGAAGAGCAGTACTTC. Its protein is CASSGQGAEEQYF.

This clonotype was seen at least ten times. V is TRBV20-1 and J is TRBJ2-3; D uncertain. CDR3 size: 13 residues. Looked up from germline, CDR1 is DFQATT and CDR2 is SNEGSKA (reference sequence). Trimming took off 2 bases at V and 6 bases at J, with 12 bases between the two ends. The CDR3 is CSARTDFVDTQYF. The CDR3 nucleotides read TGCAGTGCTAGAACAGATTTCGTGGATACGCAGTATTTT.

In its sample, this clonotype was seen many times. The chain recombines TRBV21-1 with TRBJ2-7; TRBD1, the D gene given by the table, was not confirmed from the DNA. TRBV21-1 is termed a pseudogene. The CDR3 covers 14 residues. For the CDR3, the DNA is TGTGCCAGCAGCAACCGTACAGGGTCCCACGAGCAGTACTTC. It specifies CASSNRTGSHEQYF.

The table lists this clonotype with a few counts. The V call is TRBV5-4, the J call TRBJ2-1; D is perhaps TRBD2 (5 bases). Per germline, CDR1 SGHNT and CDR2 YYREEE (reference sequence). This CDR3 spans 12 amino acids. V lost 4 bases, J lost 10 bases, and 12 bases lay in between. The chain's CDR3 is CASSPTPGEQFF. In DNA, the CDR3 is TGTGCCAGCAGCCCCACGCCGGGGGAGCAGTTCTTC.

By share of the sample, this clonotype is medium-sized. V is TRBV7-2 and J is TRBJ2-1, with 16 bases lining up with TRBD2. Germline CDR1 reads SGHTA; CDR2 reads FQGNSA. V lost 9 bases and J lost 9; bases outside the gene matches: 17. This CDR3 has 18 residues. The CDR3 DNA reads as TGTGCCAGTCTGGGGACTAGCGGGAGGGTTCTTAAACACTTTGAGCAGTTCTTC. Translation: CASLGTSGRVLKHFEQFF.

This clonotype has at least ten counts. J is TRBJ2-1 and V is TRBV20-1, with 7 bases matching TRBD2. J gave up 2 bases and V 4 bases, and 11 bases lay outside the gene matches. Germline CDR1 reads DFQATT; CDR2 reads SNEGSKA (reference sequence). CDR3 length: 16 amino acids. The CDR3 DNA sequence: TGCAGTGCTAACCACCTTAGCGGGCCCCCCTACAATGAGCAGTTCTTC. It specifies CSANHLSGPPYNEQFF.

This clonotype was detected ten times or more. The rearrangement uses TRBV4-1 and TRBJ2-7, with 12 bases identical to TRBD2. The CDR3 totals 17 residues. V shed 6 bases and J 0 bases; nucleotides not matched to a gene: 9. The germline V gene has CDR1 MGHRA and CDR2 YSYEKL. The CDR3 DNA reads as TGCGCCAGCAGTCGTTTTACTAGCGGGAGGCTCTCCTACGAGCAGTACTTC. The encoded protein is CASSRFTSGRLSYEQYF.

This clonotype has ten or more counts. The genes are TRBV5-1 and TRBJ2-2, with 8 bases fitting TRBD2. The CDR3 consists of 16 residues. Per the germline V gene, CDR1 is SGHRS and CDR2 is YFSETQ. Germline trimming cut 0 bases from V and 2 bases from J; bases unmatched to any gene: 3. The CDR3 bases are TGCGCCAGCAGCTTGGTGAGCGGGAGAAACACCGGGGAGCTGTTTTTT. Translating it yields CASSLVSGRNTGELFF.